Shown below are 26 T cell receptor beta chains from a single sample sequenced in a study of T-cell reconstitution after alpha-beta-depleted transplantation in children. During its preparation, the TCRbeta library received unique molecular identifiers. A single record per CDR3 protein comes from TCRdb applying MiXCR to the PCR reads. The data hold about 610,000 distinct CDR3 sequences, with about a quarter observed a single time. The specimen was PBMCs, collected before TCRalphabeta/CD19-depleted stem cell transplant. The origin of the receptors is a boy younger than two with Wiskott-Aldrich syndrome, due to receive a stem cell transplant.

The J gene is TRBJ1-1, the V gene TRBV10-3, with D possibly TRBD1 on 6 matching bases. Deletions cut 7 bases from V and 5 bases from J, with 14 bases between. CDR1 is ENHRY and CDR2 is SYGVKD in the germline V gene. This CDR3 has 13 amino acids. In nucleotides, the CDR3 is TGTGCCATCACCAAGGACAGTAGGACTGAAGCTTTCTTT. It codes for CAITKDSRTEAFF.

CDR3 coding DNA: TGTGCCAGCAGCTTACTAGCGGGAGCAGATAGTGGCTACAATGAGCAGTTCTTC. Encoded protein: CASSLLAGADSGYNEQFF. The chain couples TRBV27 to TRBJ2-1; 11 bases fit TRBD2. The V gene's germline CDR1 is MNHEY and CDR2 SMNVEV (reference sequence). Trimming took 6 bases from V and 3 from J; bases not matched to a gene: 13. The CDR3 is made up of 18 amino acids.

J is TRBJ2-4 and V is TRBV29-1, with D perhaps matching TRBD1 (6 bases). V was cut by 2 bases and J by 1 base, with 6 bases left in between. Germline loops: CDR1 SQVTM, CDR2 ANQGSEA. The CDR3 spans 13 residues. The CDR3 protein is CSVEQGAKNIQYF. The CDR3 nucleotides read TGCAGCGTTGAACAGGGGGCCAAAAACATTCAGTACTTC.

The chain couples TRBV5-1 to TRBJ2-5, with D perhaps matching TRBD1 (5 bases). This CDR3 has 16 amino acids. V shed 1 base and J shed 0 bases, with 13 bases lying between them. Germline V gene data show CDR1 as SGHRS and CDR2 as YFSETQ. The CDR3 nucleotides read TGCGCCAGCAGCTTGAGGCAGGGTCCCGACCAAGAGACCCAGTACTTC. Translating it yields CASSLRQGPDQETQYF.

This clonotype appeared once. The rearrangement uses TRBV3-1 and TRBJ2-5; D is unresolved. V was cut by 2 bases and J by 1 base, with 11 bases left in between. Germline V gives CDR1 LGHDT, CDR2 YNNKEL (reference sequence). The CDR3 runs to 15 residues. CDR3 nucleotide sequence: TGTGCCAGCAGCCAAAGCCCAATGCTCCAAGAGACCCAGTACTTC. It specifies CASSQSPMLQETQYF.

This clonotype was found many times. The chain combines TRBV12-3 or TRBV12-4 with TRBJ1-1; D gene unclear. The CDR3 is made up of 14 amino acids. V lost 3 bases and J lost 6, with 14 bases in between. Here the CDR3 reads CASSFRVGVAEAFF. The CDR3 coding sequence is TGTGCCAGCAGTTTTAGAGTCGGAGTCGCTGAAGCTTTCTTT.

This clonotype was seen a few times. This chain joins TRBV9 and TRBJ1-2; D might be TRBD1 (5 bases). CDR3 length: 12 amino acids. CDR1 is SGDLS, CDR2 YYNGEE, per germline. The ends were cut back, 4 bases at V and 8 bases at J, with 12 bases in the middle. DNA for the CDR3: TGTGCCAGCAGCAGGGACGTTGGGGGCTACACCTTC. Protein product: CASSRDVGGYTF.

The gene calls are TRBV5-1 and TRBJ2-1; TRBD2 might be the D (5 bases). Germline V gives CDR1 SGHRS, CDR2 YFSETQ. There are 13 residues in the CDR3. V dropped 2 bases and J dropped 4 bases, with 7 bases sitting between them. The CDR3: CASSFGVYNEQFF. In nucleotides, the CDR3 is TGCGCCAGCAGCTTCGGGGTTTACAATGAGCAGTTCTTC.

This rearrangement joins TRBV29-1 to TRBJ2-1; TRBD2 matches at 13 bases. The CDR3 loop spans 15 amino acids. With 5 bases clipped from V and 4 bases from J, the junction kept 5 bases outside the gene matches. Per germline, CDR1 SQVTM and CDR2 ANQGSEA. CDR3 amino acids: CSVLTSGRFYNEQFF. CDR3 DNA sequence: TGCAGCGTTTTGACTAGCGGGAGGTTTTACAATGAGCAGTTCTTC.

V and J are TRBV5-1 and TRBJ2-7, with D possibly being TRBD1 (6 bases). Trimming cost V 4 bases and J 2 bases, with 13 bases left between them. CDR3 size: 14 residues. Looked up from germline, CDR1 is SGHRS and CDR2 is YFSETQ. The CDR3, as DNA: TGCGCCAGCAGCCGGGACACCTCCACCTACGAGCAGTACTTC. As protein: CASSRDTSTYEQYF.

This rearrangement joins TRBV15 to TRBJ2-7; 10 bases are a match to TRBD1. Germline V gene sequence: CDR1 LNHNV, CDR2 YYDKDF (reference sequence). V gave up 2 bases and J gave up 2 bases; unmatched junction bases: 3. The CDR3 is made up of 15 amino acids. CDR3: CATSRTGTGAYEQYF. As DNA, the CDR3 is TGTGCCACCAGCAGAACCGGGACAGGGGCCTACGAGCAGTACTTC.

The gene calls are TRBV12-3 or TRBV12-4 and TRBJ1-3, with D possibly TRBD1 on 5 matching bases. V shed 3 bases and J shed 4 bases, with 13 bases lying between them. The CDR3 is 15 amino acids. CDR3 bases: TGTGCCAGCAGTTTGGTCCAGGGAGTCGGAAACACCATATATTTT. Amino acids: CASSLVQGVGNTIYF.

This clonotype was detected a few times. The rearrangement links TRBV12-3 or TRBV12-4 to TRBJ1-4; D unclear. This CDR3 region has 12 residues. Trimming took off 6 bases at V and 7 bases at J, with 9 bases between the two ends. The CDR3 loop reads CASSASVEKLFF. In DNA, the CDR3 is TGTGCCAGCAGCGCTAGTGTTGAAAAACTGTTTTTT.

This clonotype was counted between two and nine times. The chain recombines TRBV27 with TRBJ1-2, with TRBD1 identical over 8 bases. The CDR3 covers 14 residues. J lost 7 bases, V lost 5 bases, and 9 bases had no gene match. The germline CDR1 and CDR2 sequences are MNHEY and SMNVEV (reference sequence). As DNA, the CDR3 is TGTGCCAGCAGTCTTAAACAGGGGGGAAGTGGCTACACCTTC. This encodes CASSLKQGGSGYTF.

In DNA, the CDR3 is TGTGCCAGCAGCCGCAGCGGGATCGAGCAGTACTTC. This gives the protein CASSRSGIEQYF. The chain employs TRBV3-1 and TRBJ2-7; 7 bases line up with TRBD2. Germline trimming cut 4 bases from V and 6 bases from J; bases unmatched to any gene: 3. Germline V gene lookup returns CDR1 LGHDT and CDR2 YNNKEL (reference sequence). The CDR3 length is 12 residues.

J is TRBJ2-7 and V is TRBV27; a possible D gene is TRBD1 (6 bases). CDR3 length: 14 amino acids. Germline V gene lookup returns CDR1 MNHEY and CDR2 SMNVEV (reference sequence). The ends were cut back, 5 bases at V and 4 bases at J, with 15 bases in the middle. The CDR3 region has the DNA TGTGCCAGCAGTCGAAACCTAGGGGGATACGAGCAGTACTTC. As protein: CASSRNLGGYEQYF.

This clonotype was seen a handful of times. The rearrangement uses TRBV5-1 and TRBJ2-2; D not resolved. Trimming cost V 0 bases and J 6 bases, with 6 bases left between them. This CDR3 spans 13 amino acids. Germline CDR1 and CDR2: SGHRS and YFSETQ. The CDR3, as DNA: TGCGCCAGCAGCTTGGGGGCTTCCGGGGAGCTGTTTTTT. The encoded protein is CASSLGASGELFF.

The chain joins TRBV20-1 to TRBJ2-1; TRBD2 matches at 10 bases. The CDR3 extends over 13 amino acids. CDR1 and CDR2 (germline): DFQATT, SNEGSKA (reference sequence). Trimming took 6 bases from V and 6 from J; bases not matched to a gene: 5. The CDR3 loop is CSAQREGLNEQFF. CDR3 nucleotides: TGCAGTGCCCAGCGGGAGGGTCTCAATGAGCAGTTCTTC.

This clonotype was recorded a few times. CDR3 coding DNA: TGTGCCAGCAGTCCCTTTCGGGACAGCCAAGAGACCCAGTACTTC. This codes for CASSPFRDSQETQYF. V usage is TRBV6-1 and J usage is TRBJ2-5; 7 positions agree with TRBD1. CDR1 is MNHNS, CDR2 SASEGT, per germline. J was trimmed by 1 base and V by 5 bases; bases with no gene match: 7. The CDR3 is made up of 15 amino acids.

This sequence joins TRBV5-5 and TRBJ2-7; no clear D gene. V lost 0 bases to trimming and J lost 3 bases, with 7 bases between them. CDR3 length: 13 amino acids. Germline V gives CDR1 SGHKS, CDR2 YYEKEE (reference sequence). The CDR3 loop is CASSLDMVYEQYF. The CDR3 nucleotides read TGTGCCAGCAGCTTGGACATGGTCTACGAGCAGTACTTC.

The chain uses TRBV13 and TRBJ2-1; 8 positions match TRBD2. The V gene's germline CDR1 is PRHDT and CDR2 FYEKMQ (reference sequence). V dropped 9 bases and J dropped 3; count of bases not matched to a gene: 10. This CDR3 is built from 15 residues. CDR3 in DNA: TGTGCCAGTAGCCCGACCGGGACTAGCTACAATGAGCAGTTCTTC. Translated: CASSPTGTSYNEQFF.

V gene TRBV20-1 combines with J gene TRBJ1-1; TRBD1 matches at 12 bases. This CDR3 region has 13 residues. CDR1 and CDR2 (germline): DFQATT, SNEGSKA (reference sequence). V was pared by 6 bases and J by 8 bases, with 7 bases of the junction left unmatched. The CDR3, as DNA: TGCAGTGCCCCCGGGACAGGGGGCCGGGAAGCTTTCTTT. Its protein product is CSAPGTGGREAFF.

This clonotype was recorded at least ten times. This sequence joins TRBV5-5 and TRBJ1-4; D is ambiguous. This CDR3 is built from 15 residues. Trimming pared 4 bases from V and 4 bases from J, leaving 14 bases between. Germline values: CDR1 SGHKS, CDR2 YYEKEE (reference sequence). CDR3 region: CASSALGRINEKLFF. CDR3 in DNA: TGTGCCAGCAGCGCCTTAGGCCGGATTAATGAAAAACTGTTTTTT.

The V gene is TRBV20-1, the J gene TRBJ2-1, with TRBD2 as a possible D gene (5 bases). Germline-derived CDR1 and CDR2 are DFQATT and SNEGSKA (reference sequence). The CDR3 spans 14 residues. V was shortened by 1 base and J by 0 bases, with 7 bases between the two germline ends. The CDR3 reads CSARGESSYNEQFF. CDR3 DNA sequence: TGCAGTGCTAGAGGGGAGAGCTCCTACAATGAGCAGTTCTTC.

This clonotype was detected a few times. The gene calls are TRBV15 and TRBJ2-1; 8 bases are a match to TRBD1. CDR1 is LNHNV, CDR2 YYDKDF, per germline (reference sequence). V lost 0 bases, J lost 4 bases, and 5 bases stayed unmatched. The CDR3 spans 16 residues. CDR3 nucleotides: TGTGCCACCAGCAGAGACCGGACAGGGATATACAATGAGCAGTTCTTC. Its protein is CATSRDRTGIYNEQFF.

The chain joins TRBV5-1 to TRBJ2-1, with 7 bases that match TRBD2. The J segment lost 8 bases and the V segment lost 7 bases, leaving 15 bases of the junction unmatched. From germline, CDR1 is SGHRS and CDR2 YFSETQ. The CDR3 runs 15 residues. CDR3 sequence reads: CASRVLGGSGDEQFF. For the CDR3, the DNA is TGCGCCAGCCGGGTTTTGGGGGGGAGTGGAGATGAGCAGTTCTTC.